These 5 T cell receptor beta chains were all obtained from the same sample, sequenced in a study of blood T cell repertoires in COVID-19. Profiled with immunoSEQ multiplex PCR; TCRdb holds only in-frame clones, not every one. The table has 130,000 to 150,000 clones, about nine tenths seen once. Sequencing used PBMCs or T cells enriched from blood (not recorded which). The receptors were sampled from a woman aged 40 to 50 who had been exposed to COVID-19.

CDR3 nucleotides: TGCAGCGTGAAAGGACAGGGATTTGAAAAACTGTTTTTT. As protein: CSVKGQGFEKLFF. The chain has TRBV29-1 and TRBJ1-4; 8 positions agree with TRBD1. The CDR3 sequence is 13 residues long. V gave up 6 bases and J gave up 7 bases; unmatched junction bases: 7. Germline loops: CDR1 SQVTM, CDR2 ANQGSEA.

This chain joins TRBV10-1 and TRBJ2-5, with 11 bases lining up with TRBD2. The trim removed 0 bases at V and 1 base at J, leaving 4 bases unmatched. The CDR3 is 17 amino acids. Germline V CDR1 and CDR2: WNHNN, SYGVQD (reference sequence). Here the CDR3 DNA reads TGCGCCAGCAGTGAGTCGAAGACTAGCGGGACCCAAGAGACCCAGTACTTC. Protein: CASSESKTSGTQETQYF.

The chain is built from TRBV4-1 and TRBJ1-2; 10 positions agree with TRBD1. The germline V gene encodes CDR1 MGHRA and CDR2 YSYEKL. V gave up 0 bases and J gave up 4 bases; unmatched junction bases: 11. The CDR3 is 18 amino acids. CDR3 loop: CASSQDIDRGRLSYGYTF. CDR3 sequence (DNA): TGCGCCAGCAGCCAAGACATCGACAGGGGGCGGTTGAGCTATGGCTACACCTTC.

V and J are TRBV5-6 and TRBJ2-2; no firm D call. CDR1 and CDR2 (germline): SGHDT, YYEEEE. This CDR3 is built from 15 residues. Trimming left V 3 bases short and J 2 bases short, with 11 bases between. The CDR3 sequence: CASSSVTVNTGELFF. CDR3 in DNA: TGTGCCAGCAGCTCAGTCACCGTAAACACCGGGGAGCTGTTTTTT.

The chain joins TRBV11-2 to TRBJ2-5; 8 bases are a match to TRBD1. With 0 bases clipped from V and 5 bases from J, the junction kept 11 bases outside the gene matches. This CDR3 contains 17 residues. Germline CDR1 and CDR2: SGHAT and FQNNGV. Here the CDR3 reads CASSLDIRDRLEETQYF. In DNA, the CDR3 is TGTGCCAGCAGCTTAGATATTAGGGACAGGTTAGAGGAGACCCAGTACTTC.